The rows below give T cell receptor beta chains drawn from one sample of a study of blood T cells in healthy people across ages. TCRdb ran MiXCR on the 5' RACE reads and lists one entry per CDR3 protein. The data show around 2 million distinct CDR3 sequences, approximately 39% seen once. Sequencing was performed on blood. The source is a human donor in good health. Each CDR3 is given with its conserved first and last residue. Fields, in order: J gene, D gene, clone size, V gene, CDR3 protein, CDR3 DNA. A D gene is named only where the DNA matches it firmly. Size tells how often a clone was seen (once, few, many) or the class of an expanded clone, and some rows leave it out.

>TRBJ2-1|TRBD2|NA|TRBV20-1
CSAQGLAGGPSSYNEQFF
TGCAGTGCCCAGGGACTAGCGGGGGGGCCCAGCTCCTACAATGAGCAGTTCTTC
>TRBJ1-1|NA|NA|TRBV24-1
CATSGEGGTEAFF
TGTGCCACCAGTGGGGAGGGGGGAACTGAAGCTTTCTTT
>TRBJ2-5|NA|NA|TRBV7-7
CASSLRGGGEETQYF
TGTGCCAGCAGCTTACGAGGGGGGGGAGAAGAGACCCAGTACTTC
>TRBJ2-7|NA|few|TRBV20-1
CSAREAPDEQYF
TGCAGTGCTAGAGAGGCTCCGGACGAGCAGTACTTC
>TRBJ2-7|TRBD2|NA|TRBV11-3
CASSLASGHYEQYF
TGTGCCAGCAGCTTAGCTAGCGGTCACTACGAGCAGTACTTC
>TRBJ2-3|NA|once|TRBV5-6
CASSRPGGNTQYF
TGTGCCAGCAGCCGGCCGGGCGGAAATACGCAGTATTTT
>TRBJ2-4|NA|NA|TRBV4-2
CASSQIAGAKNIQYF
TGTGCCAGCAGCCAAATCGCGGGAGCCAAAAACATTCAGTACTTC
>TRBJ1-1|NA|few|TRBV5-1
CATDGGHTEAFF
TGCGCCACGGACGGGGGGCACACTGAAGCTTTCTTT
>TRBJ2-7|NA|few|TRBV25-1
CASSSSASYYEQYF
TGTGCCAGCAGTTCTTCCGCCTCCTACTACGAGCAGTACTTC
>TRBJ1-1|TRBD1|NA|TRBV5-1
CASSRRGQGNAGAFF
TGCGCCAGCAGCAGGCGGGGACAGGGGAACGCTGGAGCTTTCTTT
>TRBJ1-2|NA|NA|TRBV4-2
CASSRPPGDSSYGYTF
TGTGCCAGCAGCCGTCCCCCGGGGGATAGTAGCTATGGCTACACCTTC
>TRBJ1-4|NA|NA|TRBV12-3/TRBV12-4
CASSSQGYNEKLFF
TGTGCCAGCAGTTCACAGGGATATAATGAAAAACTGTTTTTT
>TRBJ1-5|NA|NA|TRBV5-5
CASSLYLGINQPQHF
TGTGCCAGCAGCTTGTATCTGGGGATAAATCAGCCCCAGCATTTT
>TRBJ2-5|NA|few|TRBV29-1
CSTRRGLGETQYF
TGCAGCACAAGACGGGGTCTGGGGGAGACCCAGTACTTC
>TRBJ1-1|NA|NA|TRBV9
CASSPVGDTEAFF
TGTGCCAGCAGCCCTGTGGGAGACACTGAAGCTTTCTTT
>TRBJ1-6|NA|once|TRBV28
CASRYRDFSSPPHF
TGTGCCAGCAGGTACAGAGACTTTAGTTCACCCCCCCACTTT
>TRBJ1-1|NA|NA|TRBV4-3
CASSQGQRNTEAFF
TGCGCCAGCAGCCAAGGACAGAGGAACACTGAAGCTTTCTTT
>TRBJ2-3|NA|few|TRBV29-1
CSAPGHTKGHTDTQYF
TGCAGCGCGCCGGGTCACACCAAGGGACATACAGATACGCAGTATTTT
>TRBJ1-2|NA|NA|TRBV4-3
CASSQGAGDYGYTF
TGCGCCAGCAGCCAAGGCGCGGGGGACTATGGCTACACCTTC
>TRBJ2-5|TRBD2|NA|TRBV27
CASSFRVLGGLAGDPQETQYF
TGTGCCAGCAGTTTTAGGGTACTAGGGGGACTAGCGGGGGATCCACAAGAGACCCAGTACTTC
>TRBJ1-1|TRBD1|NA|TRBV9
CASSNRDSSRLAEAFF
TGTGCCAGCAGCAACCGGGACAGTTCAAGGCTGGCTGAAGCTTTCTTT
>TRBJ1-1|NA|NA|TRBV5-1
CASGWVPNTEAFF
TGCGCCAGCGGATGGGTCCCGAACACTGAAGCTTTCTTT
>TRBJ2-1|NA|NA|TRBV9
CASSVGQINNEQFF
TGTGCCAGCAGCGTAGGTCAGATAAACAATGAGCAGTTCTTC
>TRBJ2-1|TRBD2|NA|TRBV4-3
CASSPSRLAGGGHEQFF
TGCGCCAGCAGCCCCTCCAGACTAGCGGGGGGCGGGCATGAGCAGTTCTTC
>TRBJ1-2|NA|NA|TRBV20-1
CSARDYQGIRANYGHTF
TGCAGTGCTAGAGACTACCAGGGGATCAGGGCTAACTATGGCCACACCTTC
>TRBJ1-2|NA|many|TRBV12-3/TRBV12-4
CASSSAPNYGYTF
TGTGCCAGCAGTTCCGCCCCTAACTATGGCTACACCTTC
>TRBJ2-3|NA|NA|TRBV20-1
CSARGARGVGTDTQYF
TGCAGTGCTAGAGGGGCGAGGGGAGTGGGAACAGATACGCAGTATTTT
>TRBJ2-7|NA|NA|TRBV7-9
CASSSATTYEQYF
TGTGCCAGCAGCTCCGCGACGACCTACGAGCAGTACTTC
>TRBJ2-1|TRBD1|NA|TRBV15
CATSRTGVRGNEQFF
TGTGCCACCAGCAGAACAGGGGTAAGGGGTAATGAGCAGTTCTTC